The clone carrying this TCR beta chain was counted many times. Its cognate antigen is unknown. This entry comes from a study of CD8 T cells in ankylosing spondylitis. Study outcomes and limitations: There were earlier reports of some motif variants in reactive arthritis synovial fluid and blood. Researchers reportedly found disease-linked clones significantly enriched in matched ankylosing spondylitis synovial fluid. Among TCR beta sequences, a motif of several highly homologous variants appeared characteristic of ankylosing spondylitis blood.

Making the TCR beta libraries involved quantitative 5'-RACE with molecular barcodes. TCRdb independently ran MiXCR on the 5' RACE reads; one entry per CDR3 protein. Of 250,000 to 350,000 distinct CDR3 sequences listed, about 20% are singletons. Trimming cost V 3 bases and J 6 bases; bases outside gene matches: 6. This CDR3 is built from 14 residues. CDR1 and CDR2 from the germline V gene are DFQATT and SNEGSKA (reference sequence). This clonotype was obtained from a female donor with ankylosing spondylitis or in good health (not recorded which). This chain connects TRBV20-1 to TRBJ2-1; 9 bases align to TRBD2. Sequencing was done on a sample of blood, either unsorted or a sorted T cell fraction (not recorded which). In DNA, the CDR3 is TGCAGTGCTAGTGGTAGCGGGAGTACCAATGAGCAGTTCTTC. It yields the protein CSASGSGSTNEQFF.